This paragraph reports one T cell receptor beta chain. This sample stems from a study of T cells in Graves' hyperthyroidism and ophthalmopathy. V was clipped by 3 bases and J by 2 bases, with 10 bases between them. Germline V lookup: CDR1 SGHTA, CDR2 FQGNSA. There are 14 residues in the CDR3. The TCR beta CDR3 regions underwent amplification using RNA transcripts as the source. TCR CDR3 regions were first amplified by RT-PCR with HTBI primers. TCRdb passed the multiplex PCR reads through MiXCR, listing each CDR3 protein once. The data hold around 620,000 distinct CDR3 sequences, with about 43% observed a single time.

This sequence joins TRBV7-2 and TRBJ2-5; TRBD1 might be the D (5 bases). The receptor comes from an adult woman with Graves' disease, either hyperthyroidism or ophthalmopathy (not recorded which). The sample comprised peripheral blood or thyroid tissue (not recorded which). The CDR3 nucleotides are TGTGCCAGCAGCTTGCTTCAGGGTCAAGAGACCCAGTACTTC. It yields the protein CASSLLQGQETQYF. The variable domain in full, completed from reference TRBV7-2 and TRBJ2-5, reads GAGVSQSPSNKVTEKGKDVELRCDPISGHTALYWYRQSLGQGLEFLIYFQGNSAPDKSGLPSDRFSAERTGGSVSTLTIQRTQQEDSAVYLCASSLLQGQETQYFGPGTRLLVL.